The 15 T cell receptor beta chains below all came from one sample that was sequenced in a study of control samples from healthy donors and cancer patients. Some clones are missing from TCRdb's copy, which holds only in-frame ones; the method was immunoSEQ multiplex PCR. The sample carries around 80,000 clones, approximately 87% recorded once. The source material was blood. The receptors stem from a man aged 45 to 65 in good health.

The J gene is TRBJ2-2, the V gene TRBV11-3, with D hard to call. The CDR3 length is 16 residues. Trimming removed 0 bases from V and 3 bases from J, with 11 bases in between. In germline, CDR1 is SGHNT, CDR2 YENEEA. CDR3: CASSLEMIRDTGELFF. The DNA for the CDR3 is TGTGCCAGCAGCTTAGAGATGATCAGAGACACCGGGGAGCTGTTTTTT.

The chain has TRBV19 and TRBJ2-2; TRBD2 matches 12 bases. The J segment lost 4 bases and the V segment lost 5 bases, leaving 8 bases of the junction unmatched. CDR1 and CDR2 from the germline V gene are LNHDA and SQIVND (reference sequence). This CDR3 contains 17 residues. Written as DNA, the CDR3 is TGTGCCAGTAGTGTTAGACTAGCGGGAGTAGGCACCGGGGAGCTGTTTTTT. Its translation is CASSVRLAGVGTGELFF.

This rearrangement joins TRBV24-1 to TRBJ2-5; D may match TRBD1 or TRBD2 (5 bases each). Germline V CDR1 and CDR2: KGHDR, SFDVKD. The V and J ends lost 0 bases and 13 bases respectively, with 11 bases between them. CDR3 length: 12 amino acids. This CDR3 is CATSDLQGPRYF. The DNA of the CDR3 is TGTGCCACCAGTGATTTGCAGGGACCAAGGTACTTC.

V is TRBV19 and J is TRBJ1-2; 9 nucleotides align to TRBD1. Trimming removed 5 bases from V and 4 bases from J; junction bases left unmatched: 8. The CDR3 contains 15 residues. Germline lookup yields CDR1 LNHDA and CDR2 SQIVND (reference sequence). The CDR3 spells CASSPTPGQGYGYTF. CDR3 sequence (DNA): TGTGCCAGTAGTCCTACCCCGGGACAGGGCTATGGCTACACCTTC.

The rearrangement links TRBV19 to TRBJ2-1, with D tentatively TRBD2 (6 bases). This CDR3 is built from 13 residues. V was shortened by 5 bases and J by 6 bases, with 11 bases between the two germline ends. Germline lookup yields CDR1 LNHDA and CDR2 SQIVND (reference sequence). CDR3 sequence (DNA): TGTGCCAGTAGTCCGGGACTTTTCAATGAGCAGTTCTTC. This codes for CASSPGLFNEQFF.

CDR3 sequence (DNA): TGCAGTGCTAGAGATGCCCATGGCTACACCTTC. Translation: CSARDAHGYTF. The chain uses TRBV20-1 and TRBJ1-2; no reliable D call. From germline, CDR1 is DFQATT and CDR2 SNEGSKA (reference sequence). The CDR3 consists of 11 residues. Between the trimmed V and J ends, which lost 0 bases and 6 bases, there was a span of 5 bases.

This sequence joins TRBV5-5 and TRBJ2-4; D ambiguous. Germline V gene data show CDR1 as SGHKS and CDR2 as YYEKEE (reference sequence). CDR3 length: 12 amino acids. Trimming took 6 bases from V and 13 from J, leaving 17 bases between them. CDR3 sequence (DNA): TGTGCCAGCACCTCGAATAACTCCCCGCAGTACTTC. This sequence encodes CASTSNNSPQYF.

The CDR3 region is CATSDGGRFEQFF. The CDR3 DNA follows: TGTGCCACCAGTGATGGGGGGAGGTTTGAGCAGTTCTTC. The rearrangement uses TRBV24-1 and TRBJ2-1; TRBD2 might be the D (6 bases). The CDR3 has 13 residues. CDR1 KGHDR and CDR2 SFDVKD come from the germline V gene. V was shortened by 3 bases and J by 9 bases, with 11 bases between the two germline ends.

This clone appeared a single time. At one of its ends the junction is not consistent with the germline gene, which may arise from a read error. The V gene is TRBV19, the J gene TRBJ1-3; the D gene is possibly TRBD1 (5 bases). CDR1 is LNHDA and CDR2 is SQIVND in the germline V gene (reference sequence). This CDR3 region has 14 residues. DNA of the CDR3: TGTGCCAGTATCTCACAGGTGGCAGGAAGCACCATATATTTT. It encodes CASISQVAGSTIYF. Together with reference TRBV19 and TRBJ1-3, the CDR3 gives the full variable domain: DGGITQSPKYLFRKEGQNVTLSCEQNLNHDAMYWYRQDPGQGLRLIYYSQIVNDFQKGDIAEGYSVSREKKESFPLTVTSAQKNPTAFYLCASISQVAGSTIYFGEGSWLTVV.

This clone was seen a single time. The chain couples TRBV10-1 to TRBJ2-3; D not certain. The CDR3 consists of 16 residues. Germline V lookup: CDR1 WNHNN, CDR2 SYGVQD (reference sequence). Trimming left V 0 bases short and J 2 bases short, with 12 bases between. The CDR3 region is CASSESTWLNTDTQYF. DNA for the CDR3: TGCGCCAGCAGTGAGTCCACATGGCTCAACACAGATACGCAGTATTTT.

The rearrangement joins TRBV6-5 to TRBJ1-6, with D perhaps matching TRBD1 (5 bases). Per germline, CDR1 MNHEY and CDR2 SVGAGI. The CDR3 covers 13 residues. V was cut by 6 bases and J by 8 bases, with 11 bases left in between. The CDR3 protein is CASRLGTDSPLHF. Written as DNA, the CDR3 is TGTGCCAGCAGACTAGGGACGGATTCACCCCTCCACTTT.

This clone was observed a handful of times. This sequence joins TRBV11-3 and TRBJ2-1; maybe TRBD2 (6 bases). Germline-derived CDR1 and CDR2 are SGHNT and YENEEA. The V gene lost 6 bases and the J gene lost 4 bases, with 16 bases spanning the gap. The CDR3 is made up of 15 amino acids. CDR3 DNA: TGTGCCAGCAGTCCATTTGAGCGGGCTTACAATGAGCAGTTCTTC. It encodes CASSPFERAYNEQFF.

V is TRBV4-1 and J is TRBJ2-3; 7 bases agree with TRBD1. The CDR3 is 16 residues long. Germline-derived CDR1 and CDR2 are MGHRA and YSYEKL. The junction had 8 bases not matched to a gene; V was cut back by 2 bases and J by 3 bases. CDR3 sequence (DNA): TGCGCCAGCAGCCAAACATCGACAGGGCAGACAGATACGCAGTATTTT. It codes for CASSQTSTGQTDTQYF.

The chain recombines TRBV18 with TRBJ1-2; D gene ambiguous. V was shortened by 2 bases and J by 5 bases, with 12 bases between the two germline ends. The CDR3 consists of 14 residues. In germline, CDR1 is KGHSH, CDR2 LQKENI. CDR3 protein: CASSPGQASYGYTF. The CDR3 bases are TGTGCCAGCTCACCAGGCCAGGCCTCGTATGGCTACACCTTC.

This sequence joins TRBV19 and TRBJ2-1; no clear D. This CDR3 has 15 amino acids. Germline V gene data show CDR1 as LNHDA and CDR2 as SQIVND (reference sequence). Trimming shortened V by 5 bases and J by 0 bases, and 11 bases separated the two germline ends. This chain's CDR3 is CASSGYGFSYNEQFF. CDR3 coding DNA: TGTGCCAGTAGTGGGTATGGATTCTCCTACAATGAGCAGTTCTTC.